What follows are 24 T cell receptor beta chains derived from one specimen sequenced in a study of naive and memory T cell subsets. The library had UMIs added by 3' ligation of an oligonucleotide to TCR cDNA. Amplification of ligated cDNA took four PCR rounds with SP2 and nested alpha and beta constant primers. TCRdb analysed the 5' RACE reads with MiXCR anew, one entry per CDR3 protein. The profile shows about 62,000 distinct CDR3 sequences, more than 6.5% of them singletons. These receptor sequences come from a female donor in good health.

This clonotype was detected many times. The chain recombines TRBV11-3 with TRBJ2-7; D perhaps matches TRBD1 (6 bases). The CDR3 covers 16 residues. Trimming shortened V by 5 bases and J by 0 bases, and 17 bases separated the two germline ends. CDR1 is SGHNT and CDR2 is YENEEA in the germline V gene. The CDR3 protein is CASSPEGQISSYEQYF. The CDR3 nucleotides are TGTGCCAGCAGCCCGGAAGGACAGATTAGCTCCTACGAGCAGTACTTC. The variable domain in full, completed from reference TRBV11-3 and TRBJ2-7, reads EAGVVQSPRYKIIEKKQPVAFWCNPISGHNTLYWYLQNLGQGPELLIRYENEEAVDDSQLPKDRFSAERLKGVDSTLKIQPAELGDSAVYLCASSPEGQISSYEQYFGPGTRLTVT.

The V call is TRBV20-1, the J call TRBJ1-1, with 7 bases that match TRBD1. Germline V gene sequence: CDR1 DFQATT, CDR2 SNEGSKA (reference sequence). CDR3 length: 13 amino acids. The V and J ends lost 2 bases and 6 bases, in that order; junction bases with no gene match: 6. CDR3 protein: CSARLDRVSEAFF. The CDR3 DNA follows: TGCAGTGCTAGACTAGACAGGGTATCTGAAGCTTTCTTT.

This clonotype was seen a few times. Here the CDR3 DNA reads TGTGCCAGCAGCCAAGGCTCTAGTGGGCCACAAGAGACCCAGTACTTC. Translating it yields CASSQGSSGPQETQYF. The genes are TRBV3-1 and TRBJ2-5; D gene unclear. The CDR3 extends over 16 amino acids. Trimming stripped 1 base from V and 2 bases from J, with 14 bases between. Germline V CDR1 and CDR2: LGHDT, YNNKEL (reference sequence).

This clonotype was detected many times. The J gene is TRBJ2-3, the V gene TRBV5-1, with D uncertain. CDR3 length: 13 amino acids. CDR1 is SGHRS and CDR2 is YFSETQ in the germline V gene. Trimming pared 0 bases from V and 2 bases from J, leaving 4 bases between. CDR3 in DNA: TGCGCCAGCAGCTTGGGTTCCACAGATACGCAGTATTTT. Translated: CASSLGSTDTQYF.

The chain employs TRBV2 and TRBJ2-5, with D possibly TRBD1 on 6 matching bases. Germline-derived CDR1 and CDR2 are SNHLY and FYNNEI. The ends were cut back, 4 bases at V and 9 bases at J, with 24 bases in the middle. The CDR3 is 16 amino acids. The CDR3 DNA sequence: TGTGCCAGCAGTGTGGGACGGTGGACAGCCGGTGGGGCCCAGTACTTC. Its protein product is CASSVGRWTAGGAQYF.

The chain joins TRBV19 to TRBJ1-5; D is ambiguous. V lost 4 bases and J lost 11, with 12 bases in between. The CDR3 runs to 12 residues. The germline CDR1 and CDR2 sequences are LNHDA and SQIVND (reference sequence). The CDR3 sequence is CASSTYSLTQHF. The CDR3, as DNA: TGTGCCAGTAGTACGTACAGTTTAACCCAGCATTTT.

The V call is TRBV12-3 or TRBV12-4, the J call TRBJ2-1; either TRBD1 or TRBD2 may supply D (7 bases each). This CDR3 is built from 19 residues. Trimming cost V 7 bases and J 8 bases, with 33 bases left between them. CDR3 loop: CASTPWGGGYRRRGHEQFF. Here the CDR3 DNA reads TGTGCCAGCACCCCTTGGGGGGGGGGCTACCGTCGGAGGGGGCATGAGCAGTTCTTC.

Only a few counts were recorded for this clonotype. The V call is TRBV6-5, the J call TRBJ2-3; D is unclear. Germline V gene data show CDR1 as MNHEY and CDR2 as SVGAGI. There are 12 residues in the CDR3. Between the trimmed V and J ends, which lost 6 bases and 4 bases, there was a span of 8 bases. DNA for the CDR3: TGTGCCAGCAGCCACCAATCAGATACGCAGTATTTT. Its translation is CASSHQSDTQYF.

This clonotype was observed many times. The rearrangement uses TRBV18 and TRBJ1-3, with D possibly TRBD1 on 6 matching bases. Per germline, CDR1 KGHSH and CDR2 LQKENI. This CDR3 has 15 residues. V gave up 6 bases and J gave up 2 bases, with 14 bases separating them. CDR3 loop: CASSPRTEAGNTIYF. In nucleotides, the CDR3 is TGTGCCAGCTCCCCAAGGACAGAAGCTGGAAACACCATATATTTT.

The V gene is TRBV2, the J gene TRBJ2-7; D not resolved. This CDR3 is 12 amino acids long. The germline V gene has CDR1 SNHLY and CDR2 FYNNEI. The V gene lost 9 bases and the J gene lost 4 bases, with 13 bases spanning the gap. The CDR3 region is CASSLKGYEQYF. As DNA, the CDR3 is TGTGCCAGTTCCCTCAAAGGGTACGAGCAGTACTTC.

This clonotype was seen at least ten times. The chain joins TRBV20-1 to TRBJ2-7; no reliable D call. Germline CDR1 and CDR2: DFQATT and SNEGSKA (reference sequence). CDR3 length: 14 amino acids. V lost 0 bases and J 7 bases, leaving 16 bases between the germline ends. In DNA form, the CDR3 reads TGCAGTGCTAGAGATTTGGCGACGGTGTATGAGCAGTACTTC. Amino acids: CSARDLATVYEQYF.

This clonotype was seen at least ten times. The chain uses TRBV2 and TRBJ1-5, with D perhaps TRBD1 (5 bases). Germline-derived CDR1 and CDR2 are SNHLY and FYNNEI. V lost 5 bases and J lost 9, with 14 bases in between. CDR3 length equals 13 residues. CDR3: CASSSGRRGPQHF. Here the CDR3 DNA reads TGTGCCAGCAGTTCGGGACGCCGGGGGCCCCAGCATTTT. Variable domain in full (rest from reference TRBV2 and TRBJ1-5): EPEVTQTPSHQVTQMGQEVILRCVPISNHLYFYWYRQILGQKVEFLVSFYNNEISEKSEIFDDQFSVERPDGSNFTLKIRSTKLEDSAMYFCASSSGRRGPQHFGDGTRLSIL.

This clonotype was counted at least ten times. J is TRBJ1-6 and V is TRBV18; D uncertain. V was clipped by 1 base and J by 5 bases, with 15 bases between them. The CDR3 has 17 amino acids. CDR1 and CDR2 (germline): KGHSH, LQKENI. CDR3 region: CASSPQKRAAHNSPLHF. The CDR3 DNA reads as TGTGCCAGCTCACCACAGAAGAGGGCTGCGCATAATTCACCCCTCCACTTT.

Turning to this clonotype: At one end the junction does not follow the germline gene, possibly because of a read error. This chain uses TRBV19 with TRBJ1-1; D possibly corresponds to TRBD1 (6 bases). The CDR3 is 14 amino acids. Germline CDR1 LNHDA, CDR2 SQIVND (reference sequence). Here the CDR3 reads CANSIGDQGTEAFF. The CDR3 bases are TGTGCCAATAGTATAGGAGACCAGGGGACTGAAGCTTTCTTT.

V and J are TRBV7-9 and TRBJ1-1, with unresolved D. The CDR3 is 12 residues long. Per the germline V gene, CDR1 is SEHNR and CDR2 is FQNEAQ (reference sequence). Trimming cost V 2 bases and J 4 bases, with 5 bases left between them. CDR3 region: CASSLHSTEAFF. CDR3 DNA sequence: TGTGCCAGCAGCTTACACAGCACTGAAGCTTTCTTT. Filled out from reference TRBV7-9 and TRBJ1-1, the complete variable domain reads DTGVSQNPRHKITKRGQNVTFRCDPISEHNRLYWYRQTLGQGPEFLTYFQNEAQLEKSRLLSDRFSAERPKGSFSTLEIQRTEQGDSAMYLCASSLHSTEAFFGQGTRLTVV.

The chain recombines TRBV7-2 with TRBJ2-5, with no clear D. CDR3 length: 13 residues. The V end lost 5 bases, the J end lost 2 bases, and 9 bases lay between the germline ends. Germline V gene data show CDR1 as SGHTA and CDR2 as FQGNSA. This chain's CDR3 is CASSRRSQETQYF. The CDR3 coding sequence is TGTGCCAGCAGCCGCCGTTCGCAAGAGACCCAGTACTTC.

This clonotype appeared many times. V and J are TRBV10-3 and TRBJ1-4; D is possibly TRBD1 (5 bases). CDR1 ENHRY and CDR2 SYGVKD come from the germline V gene. The CDR3 runs 15 residues. V dropped 6 bases and J dropped 0 bases, with 11 bases sitting between them. The DNA of the CDR3 is TGTGCCATCAGATCGGGACCAACAACTAATGAAAAACTGTTTTTT. Its protein is CAIRSGPTTNEKLFF.

In its sample, this clonotype was seen once. This sequence may be a read error, since a much larger clone differs from it by one base. This chain uses TRBV5-5 with TRBJ1-4, with D perhaps matching TRBD1 (5 bases). This CDR3 contains 13 residues. In germline, CDR1 is SGHKS, CDR2 YYEKEE (reference sequence). Trimming left V 3 bases short and J 10 bases short, with 13 bases between. The DNA of the CDR3 is TGTGCCAGCAGCTCACGGGGGGATGGAAAACTGTTTTTT. Amino acid sequence: CASSSRGDGKLFF.

The rearrangement joins TRBV11-3 to TRBJ2-1; TRBD1 matches 7 bases. The CDR3 extends over 16 amino acids. Germline V gene sequence: CDR1 SGHNT, CDR2 YENEEA. V was pared by 5 bases and J by 4 bases, with 11 bases of the junction left unmatched. CDR3 coding DNA: TGTGCCAGCAGCCGAACCGGGGCAGGGGGATACAATGAGCAGTTCTTC. It codes for CASSRTGAGGYNEQFF. Full variable domain (remainder filled in from reference TRBV11-3 and TRBJ2-1): EAGVVQSPRYKIIEKKQPVAFWCNPISGHNTLYWYLQNLGQGPELLIRYENEEAVDDSQLPKDRFSAERLKGVDSTLKIQPAELGDSAVYLCASSRTGAGGYNEQFFGPGTRLTVL.

This clonotype was observed a handful of times. The chain couples TRBV15 to TRBJ1-6; no clear D. CDR1 is LNHNV, CDR2 YYDKDF, per germline (reference sequence). V lost 3 bases, J lost 10 bases, and 13 bases lay in between. The CDR3 has 14 residues. The CDR3 sequence: CATSSLVGTSPLHF. CDR3 bases: TGTGCCACCAGCAGCTTAGTAGGAACGTCACCCCTCCACTTT.

This clonotype was observed a few times. V is TRBV29-1 and J is TRBJ1-1; D unclear. Germline V gene data show CDR1 as SQVTM and CDR2 as ANQGSEA. The CDR3 has 13 amino acids. V was shortened by 1 base and J by 5 bases, with 11 bases between the two germline ends. The CDR3 DNA reads as TGCAGCGTTGAAGCCCATGGCCGGACTGAAGCTTTCTTT. Protein sequence: CSVEAHGRTEAFF.

The chain uses TRBV27 and TRBJ2-7; 8 bases align to TRBD1. The germline CDR1 and CDR2 sequences are MNHEY and SMNVEV (reference sequence). V trimming: 5 bases; J trimming: 3 bases; junction bases outside the gene matches: 6. The CDR3 consists of 14 residues. The CDR3 sequence: CASSPPGQVYEQYF. Here the CDR3 DNA reads TGTGCCAGCAGTCCTCCGGGACAGGTCTACGAGCAGTACTTC.

This clonotype was detected many times. CDR3 nucleotides: TGCGCCAGCAGCCCCGGGACAAGCCTAATGAACACTGAAGCTTTCTTT. It translates to CASSPGTSLMNTEAFF. This chain connects TRBV5-1 to TRBJ1-1; tentative D call: TRBD1 (6 bases). V was shortened by 4 bases and J by 0 bases, with 16 bases between the two germline ends. Per germline, CDR1 SGHRS and CDR2 YFSETQ. The CDR3 loop spans 16 amino acids. Supplemented by reference TRBV5-1 and TRBJ1-1, the full variable domain reads KAGVTQTPRYLIKTRGQQVTLSCSPISGHRSVSWYQQTPGQGLQFLFEYFSETQRNKGNFPGRFSGRQFSNSRSEMNVSTLELGDSALYLCASSPGTSLMNTEAFFGQGTRLTVV.

In its sample, this clonotype was seen a few times. The chain carries TRBV29-1 and TRBJ2-1; D remains ambiguous. Trimming removed 0 bases from V and 0 bases from J, with 6 bases in between. The germline CDR1 and CDR2 sequences are SQVTM and ANQGSEA. The CDR3 contains 14 residues. Here the CDR3 reads CSVEDGSSYNEQFF. CDR3 nucleotides: TGCAGCGTTGAAGACGGAAGCTCCTACAATGAGCAGTTCTTC.